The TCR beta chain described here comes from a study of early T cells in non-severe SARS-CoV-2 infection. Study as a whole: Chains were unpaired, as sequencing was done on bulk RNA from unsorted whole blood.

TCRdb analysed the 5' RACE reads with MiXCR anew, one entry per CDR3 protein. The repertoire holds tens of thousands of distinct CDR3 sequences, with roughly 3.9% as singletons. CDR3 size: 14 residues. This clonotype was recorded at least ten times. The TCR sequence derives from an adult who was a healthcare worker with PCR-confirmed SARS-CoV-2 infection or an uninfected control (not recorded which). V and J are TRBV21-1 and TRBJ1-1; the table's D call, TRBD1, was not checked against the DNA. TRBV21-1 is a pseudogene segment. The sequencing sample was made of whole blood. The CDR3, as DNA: TGTGCCAGCAGCCGCCCGAAGGAGAACACTGAAGCTTTCTTT. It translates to CASSRPKENTEAFF.